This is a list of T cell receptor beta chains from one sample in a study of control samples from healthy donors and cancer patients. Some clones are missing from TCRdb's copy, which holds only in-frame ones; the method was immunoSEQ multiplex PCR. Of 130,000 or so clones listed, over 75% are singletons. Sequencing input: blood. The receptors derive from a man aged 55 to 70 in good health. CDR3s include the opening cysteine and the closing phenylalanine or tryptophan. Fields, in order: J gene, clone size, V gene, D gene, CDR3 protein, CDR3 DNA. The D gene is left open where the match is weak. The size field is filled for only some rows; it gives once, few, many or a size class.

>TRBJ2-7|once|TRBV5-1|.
CASSLASQTYEQYF
TGCGCCAGCAGCTTGGCCAGTCAGACCTACGAGCAGTACTTC
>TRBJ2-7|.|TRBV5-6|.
CASSPSGWVLGGEQYF
TGTGCCAGCAGCCCCTCGGGGTGGGTTTTGGGTGGCGAGCAGTACTTC
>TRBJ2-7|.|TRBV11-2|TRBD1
CASNITGTGGYEQYF
TGTGCCAGCAACATCACTGGGACAGGGGGATACGAGCAGTACTTC
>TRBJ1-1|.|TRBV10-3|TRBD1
CAISEAGGVTEAFF
TGTGCCATCAGTGAGGCAGGGGGCGTCACTGAAGCTTTCTTT
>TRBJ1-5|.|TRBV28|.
CASSFRGLDQPQHF
TGTGCCAGCAGTTTTCGGGGACTTGATCAGCCCCAGCATTTT
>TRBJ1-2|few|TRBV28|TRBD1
CASRTGGLYGYTF
TGTGCCAGCAGGACAGGGGGTCTCTATGGCTACACCTTC
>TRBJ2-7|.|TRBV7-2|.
CASSPAFTGHEQYF
TGTGCCAGCAGCCCCGCCTTTACGGGCCACGAGCAGTACTTC
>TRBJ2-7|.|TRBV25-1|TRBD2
CASKHREGDEGSYEQYF
TGTGCCAGCAAGCATCGGGAGGGGGACGAAGGGTCCTACGAGCAGTACTTC
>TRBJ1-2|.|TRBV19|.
CASSIYGDYGYTF
TGTGCCAGTAGTATTTACGGCGACTATGGCTACACCTTC
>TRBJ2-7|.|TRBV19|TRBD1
CASSRDSPYEQYF
TGTGCCAGTAGTAGGGACAGTCCCTACGAGCAGTACTTC
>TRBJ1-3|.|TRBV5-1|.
CASSLDGQFSGNTIYF
TGCGCCAGCAGCTTGGATGGCCAGTTCTCTGGAAACACCATATATTTT
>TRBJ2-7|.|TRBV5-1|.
CASSLAGSSGGGEQYF
TGCGCCAGCAGCTTGGCCGGGTCCAGTGGAGGAGGGGAGCAGTACTTC
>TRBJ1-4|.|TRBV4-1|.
CASSQDLGAGRKLFF
TGCGCCAGCAGCCAAGATTTGGGGGCAGGGCGAAAACTGTTTTTT